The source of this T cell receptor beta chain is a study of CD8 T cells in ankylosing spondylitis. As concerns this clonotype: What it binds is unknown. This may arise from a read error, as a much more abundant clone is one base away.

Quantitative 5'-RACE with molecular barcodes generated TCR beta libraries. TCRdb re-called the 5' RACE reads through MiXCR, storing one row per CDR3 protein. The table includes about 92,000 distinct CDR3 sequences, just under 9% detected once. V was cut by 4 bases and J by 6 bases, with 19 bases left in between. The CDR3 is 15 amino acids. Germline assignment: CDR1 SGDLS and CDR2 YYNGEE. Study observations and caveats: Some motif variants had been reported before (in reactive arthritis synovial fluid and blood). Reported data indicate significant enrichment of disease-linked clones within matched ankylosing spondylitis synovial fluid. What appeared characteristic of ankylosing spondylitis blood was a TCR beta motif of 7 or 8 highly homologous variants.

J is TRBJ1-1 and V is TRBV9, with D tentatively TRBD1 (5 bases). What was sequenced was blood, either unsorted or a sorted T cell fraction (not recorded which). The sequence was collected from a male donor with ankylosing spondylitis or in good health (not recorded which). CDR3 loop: CASSIMGGTGAEAFF. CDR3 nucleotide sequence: TGTGCCAGCAGCATAATGGGAGGGACTGGAGCTGAAGCTTTCTTT.